This TCR beta chain originates from a study of Ad26.COV2.S vaccination and SARS-CoV-2 variants. Regarding the study as a whole: Across vaccine and placebo recipients, the breadth of non-spike TCRs was similar.

A remark on this clone: Its target is unknown.

Trimming took off 4 bases at V and 8 bases at J, with 12 bases between the two ends. CDR1 MGHDK and CDR2 SYGVNS come from the germline V gene. This CDR3 has 14 amino acids. The repertoire was sequenced with immunoSEQ multiplex PCR; TCRdb's copy has only in-frame clones and lacks some. Of under 550,000 clones listed, roughly 90% are singletons. The treatment: about 20 received Ad26.COV2.S at low or high dose, single or two shots; about five received placebo; per-sample allocation not given. Specimen acquisition occurred on day 63 following the initial vaccine or placebo injection. The chain employs TRBV25-1 and TRBJ1-6; D is unresolved. This sequence originates from a person aged 18-65 years who received the Ad26.COV2.S COVID-19 vaccine or a placebo. This specimen consisted of peripheral blood, obtained in a trial of Ad26.COV2.S vaccine versus placebo. This chain's CDR3 is CASSGGPGYSPLHF. DNA for the CDR3: TGTGCCAGCAGTGGTGGACCGGGCTATTCACCCCTCCACTTT.